The 32 T cell receptor beta chains given below trace back to one sample, sequenced in a study of shared clonotypes between healthy human individuals. Repertoires were generated with immunoSEQ multiplex PCR, while TCRdb's copy carries only in-frame clones and drops some. The table has over a million clones, about 98.5% seen once. What was sequenced was naive CD4+ T cells sorted from blood. Stated subset: CD45RA+ positively selected. Receptor source: a man aged 25 to 45 in good health.

The chain has TRBV5-1 and TRBJ1-1; weak D call: TRBD1 (5 bases). The V and J ends lost 5 bases and 2 bases respectively, with 16 bases between them. In germline, CDR1 is SGHRS, CDR2 YFSETQ. This CDR3 spans 15 amino acids. The CDR3 DNA is TGCGCCAGCAGTTCGCAGGGAGAGGGCAACACTGAAGCTTTCTTT. Its protein is CASSSQGEGNTEAFF.

The chain is built from TRBV5-1 and TRBJ1-1, with 12 positions matching TRBD1. J lost 7 bases, V lost 4 bases, and 8 bases had no gene match. This CDR3 spans 15 amino acids. CDR1 and CDR2 from the germline V gene are SGHRS and YFSETQ. This chain's CDR3 is CASSPTGTGGIEAFF. In nucleotides, the CDR3 is TGCGCCAGCAGCCCGACCGGGACAGGGGGCATTGAAGCTTTCTTT.

V and J are TRBV4-2 and TRBJ1-5; maybe TRBD1 (6 bases). Between the trimmed V and J ends, which lost 0 bases and 6 bases, there was a span of 18 bases. The CDR3 runs to 17 residues. CDR1 is LGHNA and CDR2 is YNFKEQ in the germline V gene. CDR3 sequence: CASSQDRRTALSQPQHF. The CDR3 nucleotides are TGTGCCAGCAGCCAAGATCGGAGGACAGCGCTCAGTCAGCCCCAGCATTTT.

This chain links TRBV5-1 with TRBJ2-2; weak D call: TRBD2 (6 bases). Trimming stripped 3 bases from V and 8 bases from J, with 17 bases between. Germline lookup yields CDR1 SGHRS and CDR2 YFSETQ. CDR3 length: 15 residues. The CDR3 spells CASSSGLPSGGELFF. The CDR3 DNA sequence: TGCGCCAGCAGCTCGGGACTCCCCTCGGGAGGGGAGCTGTTTTTT.

The gene calls are TRBV6-1 and TRBJ1-1; no clear D. CDR1 and CDR2 (germline): MNHNS, SASEGT. The V gene lost 3 bases and the J gene lost 0 bases, with 5 bases spanning the gap. The CDR3 length is 13 residues. The CDR3 coding sequence is TGTGCCAGCAGTGAGAGGGTGAACACTGAAGCTTTCTTT. Translating gives CASSERVNTEAFF.

The chain combines TRBV28 with TRBJ1-1; D is ambiguous. This CDR3 has 14 residues. Germline V gene data show CDR1 as MDHEN and CDR2 as SYDVKM. V shed 5 bases and J shed 4 bases, with 14 bases lying between them. The CDR3 coding sequence is TGTGCCAGCAGTCCCCATCTCCAGCCCACTGAAGCTTTCTTT. Its protein is CASSPHLQPTEAFF.

The chain is built from TRBV5-5 and TRBJ1-4; no reliable D call. CDR1 and CDR2 (germline): SGHKS, YYEKEE (reference sequence). This CDR3 is built from 14 residues. V gave up 6 bases and J gave up 5 bases, with 14 bases separating them. CDR3 bases: TGTGCCAGCAAACCGGGGTTGGGAAATGAAAAACTGTTTTTT. This encodes CASKPGLGNEKLFF.

With regard to this clone: This sample includes further DNA sequences coding for the same CDR3. The chain recombines TRBV29-1 with TRBJ2-5, with unresolved D. Germline CDR1 reads SQVTM; CDR2 reads ANQGSEA. With 7 bases removed from V and 3 bases from J, the gap between germline ends came to 6 bases. This CDR3 has 10 amino acids. The DNA for the CDR3 is TGCAGCGGTGGGGAAGAGACCCAGTACTTC. Its translation: CSGGEETQYF. The whole variable domain, remainder taken from reference TRBV29-1 and TRBJ2-5, is SAVISQKPSRDICQRGTSLTIQCQVDSQVTMMFWYRQQPGQSLTLIATANQGSEATYESGFVIDKFPISRPNLTFSTLTVSNMSPEDSSIYLCSGGEETQYFGPGTRLLVL.

The rearrangement uses TRBV19 and TRBJ2-7; 7 nucleotides line up with TRBD1. Trimming removed 10 bases from V and 6 bases from J; junction bases left unmatched: 12. This CDR3 has 13 residues. CDR1 is LNHDA, CDR2 SQIVND, per germline (reference sequence). The CDR3 nucleotides are TGTGCCACCGCAGCCCTGGACAGGTCCGAGCAGTACTTC. It codes for CATAALDRSEQYF. Filled out from reference TRBV19 and TRBJ2-7, the complete variable domain reads DGGITQSPKYLFRKEGQNVTLSCEQNLNHDAMYWYRQDPGQGLRLIYYSQIVNDFQKGDIAEGYSVSREKKESFPLTVTSAQKNPTAFYLCATAALDRSEQYFGPGTRLTVT.

This clone was found once. This chain uses TRBV27 with TRBJ1-1, with TRBD1 matching over 7 bases. Losses at the gene ends were 5 bases for V and 0 bases for J; bases not matched to a gene: 6. This CDR3 region has 15 residues. Germline lookup yields CDR1 MNHEY and CDR2 SMNVEV (reference sequence). In DNA form, the CDR3 reads TGTGCCAGCAGTGTAGGGACAGCAGTGAACACTGAAGCTTTCTTT. Translated: CASSVGTAVNTEAFF.

The chain uses TRBV5-6 and TRBJ1-5; 7 bases agree with TRBD1. The CDR3 runs 17 residues. The V and J ends lost 1 base and 2 bases, in that order; junction bases with no gene match: 9. Germline-derived CDR1 and CDR2 are SGHDT and YYEEEE. Here the CDR3 reads CASSLIRDSIGNQPQHF. The CDR3 DNA reads TGTGCCAGCAGCTTGATCCGGGACAGTATAGGCAATCAGCCCCAGCATTTT.

This chain uses TRBV11-2 with TRBJ2-7; TRBD1 matches at 10 bases. Germline values: CDR1 SGHAT, CDR2 FQNNGV. There are 15 residues in the CDR3. V lost 4 bases, J lost 5 bases, and 8 bases stayed unmatched. CDR3 loop: CASSSGTGVGHEQYF. The CDR3 bases are TGTGCCAGCAGCTCCGGGACAGGGGTGGGCCACGAGCAGTACTTC.

This clone was recorded only once. This chain joins TRBV6-1 and TRBJ2-1; TRBD1 aligns across 11 bases. Germline V gene data show CDR1 as MNHNS and CDR2 as SASEGT. V gave up 10 bases and J gave up 8 bases; unmatched junction bases: 10. This CDR3 spans 14 amino acids. CDR3 nucleotides: TGTGCCACCACCTCCGGGACAGGGGGGCATGAGCAGTTCTTC. Its protein is CATTSGTGGHEQFF.

This chain connects TRBV9 to TRBJ2-5; 10 bases are shared with TRBD2. Unmatched junction bases numbered 7, after V lost 3 bases and J lost 2 bases. Germline loops: CDR1 SGDLS, CDR2 YYNGEE. This CDR3 spans 16 amino acids. The CDR3 spells CASSGGLAVKQETQYF. As DNA, the CDR3 is TGTGCCAGCAGCGGAGGACTAGCGGTCAAACAAGAGACCCAGTACTTC.

The chain joins TRBV7-9 to TRBJ2-5; D is tentatively TRBD1 or TRBD2 (5 bases each). Germline V lookup: CDR1 SEHNR, CDR2 FQNEAQ (reference sequence). The V and J ends lost 2 bases and 5 bases respectively, with 21 bases between them. CDR3 length: 17 amino acids. CDR3 bases: TGTGCCAGCAGCTTAAAGGGCCGGTCCCAGGGACGGGAGACCCAGTACTTC. Translating it yields CASSLKGRSQGRETQYF. Based on the CDR3 plus reference TRBV7-9 and TRBJ2-5, the full variable domain is DTGVSQNPRHKITKRGQNVTFRCDPISEHNRLYWYRQTLGQGPEFLTYFQNEAQLEKSRLLSDRFSAERPKGSFSTLEIQRTEQGDSAMYLCASSLKGRSQGRETQYFGPGTRLLVL.

The chain has TRBV5-4 and TRBJ1-5; TRBD1 is a possible D gene (5 bases). The CDR3 runs 15 residues. V lost 0 bases to trimming and J lost 2 bases, with 9 bases between them. Germline V gene lookup returns CDR1 SGHNT and CDR2 YYREEE (reference sequence). The CDR3 spells CASSLAGAGNQPQHF. The CDR3 nucleotides read TGTGCCAGCAGCTTGGCTGGGGCGGGCAATCAGCCCCAGCATTTT.

This chain links TRBV6-5 with TRBJ1-2; no definite D call. The V and J ends lost 7 bases and 7 bases respectively, with 13 bases between them. This CDR3 contains 12 residues. In germline, CDR1 is MNHEY, CDR2 SVGAGI. This CDR3 is CASKDTAGGYTF. The CDR3 DNA is TGTGCCAGCAAAGACACTGCGGGTGGCTACACCTTC.

The chain has TRBV28 and TRBJ1-2, with D possibly TRBD1 on 6 matching bases. Trimming took 5 bases from V and 5 from J, leaving 15 bases between them. Germline values: CDR1 MDHEN, CDR2 SYDVKM. The CDR3 length is 14 residues. Here the CDR3 reads CASSPLAGQYGYTF. Here the CDR3 DNA reads TGTGCCAGCAGTCCCCTTGCGGGACAATATGGCTACACCTTC.

This clone was found once. The rearrangement uses TRBV9 and TRBJ1-2; perhaps TRBD1 as D (6 bases). Germline V gives CDR1 SGDLS, CDR2 YYNGEE. Trimming shortened V by 0 bases and J by 5 bases, and 11 bases separated the two germline ends. The length of the CDR3 is 14 residues. CDR3 bases: TGTGCCAGCAGCGTAGTCTCGACAGGATATGGCTACACCTTC. Amino acid sequence: CASSVVSTGYGYTF.

The V and J genes are TRBV27 and TRBJ2-3; D is possibly TRBD1 (5 bases). The CDR3 is 17 amino acids. The ends were cut back, 2 bases at V and 1 base at J, with 16 bases in the middle. Germline assignment: CDR1 MNHEY and CDR2 SMNVEV (reference sequence). CDR3 in amino acids: CASSLDVARVRTDTQYF. CDR3 in DNA: TGTGCCAGCAGTTTAGACGTGGCCAGGGTCCGCACAGATACGCAGTATTTT.

This sequence joins TRBV28 and TRBJ1-3, with D perhaps matching TRBD1 (5 bases). CDR1 and CDR2 from the germline V gene are MDHEN and SYDVKM. Deletions cut 7 bases from V and 1 base from J, with 8 bases between. The CDR3 has 13 residues. Here the CDR3 reads CASTGGSGNTIYF. In DNA form, the CDR3 reads TGTGCCAGCACCGGGGGTTCTGGAAACACCATATATTTT.

V and J are TRBV6-5 and TRBJ1-3; D is unclear. The CDR3 covers 14 residues. Trimming took 4 bases from V and 4 from J, leaving 11 bases between them. Germline V gene data show CDR1 as MNHEY and CDR2 as SVGAGI. The CDR3 protein is CASSFTSVGNTIYF. For the CDR3, the DNA is TGTGCCAGCAGTTTCACTTCTGTCGGAAACACCATATATTTT.

The chain links TRBV7-2 to TRBJ2-5; D remains ambiguous. The CDR3 is 14 amino acids. From germline, CDR1 is SGHTA and CDR2 FQGNSA. With 0 bases removed from V and 3 bases from J, the gap between germline ends came to 8 bases. The CDR3 spells CASSLALAKETQYF. The CDR3, as DNA: TGTGCCAGCAGCTTAGCGTTGGCAAAAGAGACCCAGTACTTC.

V and J are TRBV7-3 and TRBJ2-1, with TRBD2 matching 8 bases. CDR1 is SGHTA, CDR2 FQGTGA, per germline. V dropped 5 bases and J dropped 9; count of bases not matched to a gene: 9. The CDR3 runs 14 residues. The CDR3 DNA reads TGTGCCAGCAGCCCCACTAGCGGTCGCGGTGAGCAGTTCTTC. Translation: CASSPTSGRGEQFF.

The chain carries TRBV6-1 and TRBJ2-5; D call uncertain. Germline CDR1 and CDR2: MNHNS and SASEGT. Trimming took 4 bases from V and 5 from J, leaving 11 bases between them. The CDR3 is 13 residues long. CDR3 nucleotide sequence: TGTGCCAGCAGTGTAGGTATTATGGAGACCCAGTACTTC. Encoded protein: CASSVGIMETQYF.

The chain is built from TRBV7-6 and TRBJ1-4; possibly TRBD1 for D (6 bases). V lost 4 bases, J lost 5 bases, and 14 bases lay in between. Germline assignment: CDR1 SGHVS and CDR2 FNYEAQ. The CDR3 is 15 amino acids. The CDR3 DNA reads as TGTGCCAGCAGCTCTACAGGGAAGACGAATGAAAAACTGTTTTTT. Protein sequence: CASSSTGKTNEKLFF.

The chain combines TRBV5-1 with TRBJ2-7; no reliable D call. The germline gives CDR1 SGHRS, CDR2 YFSETQ. V gave up 6 bases and J gave up 13 bases, with 23 bases separating them. This CDR3 contains 13 residues. CDR3 loop: CASTPLTAIPFYF. CDR3 sequence (DNA): TGCGCCAGCACCCCCCTCACGGCTATACCCTTTTACTTC.

This chain uses TRBV7-6 with TRBJ1-1; 9 bases map to TRBD1. The CDR3 has 13 residues. Germline V gene lookup returns CDR1 SGHVS and CDR2 FNYEAQ. The V gene end was trimmed by 5 bases and the J gene end by 10 bases; junction bases not matched to a gene: 8. The CDR3 here is CASSPGTGLGAFF. The DNA for the CDR3 is TGTGCCAGCAGCCCCGGGACAGGGTTGGGAGCTTTCTTT.

A note on this clone: This same CDR3 is encoded by further DNA sequences in the sample. This chain uses TRBV5-1 with TRBJ2-1; D not certain. This CDR3 is built from 14 residues. Germline V gene lookup returns CDR1 SGHRS and CDR2 YFSETQ. Trimming left V 0 bases short and J 0 bases short, with 4 bases between. The CDR3: CASSLGDSYNEQFF. The CDR3 DNA follows: TGCGCCAGCAGCTTGGGCGACTCCTACAATGAGCAGTTCTTC.

The chain links TRBV5-1 to TRBJ2-1; a possible D gene is TRBD1 (5 bases). The V end was cut by 2 bases, the J end by 0 bases, with 9 bases between. The CDR3 covers 15 residues. Germline values: CDR1 SGHRS, CDR2 YFSETQ. CDR3 nucleotide sequence: TGCGCCAGCAGCTTAGGGGTGTCCTCCTACAATGAGCAGTTCTTC. This translates into CASSLGVSSYNEQFF.

This chain joins TRBV6-1 and TRBJ1-1; D is ambiguous. Germline CDR1 MNHNS, CDR2 SASEGT. This CDR3 comprises 13 residues. V was pared by 2 bases and J by 7 bases, with 11 bases between. The CDR3: CASSERRRVEAFF. For the CDR3, the DNA is TGTGCCAGCAGTGAAAGGCGGCGGGTTGAAGCTTTCTTT.

This chain links TRBV27 with TRBJ2-5; 7 bases map to TRBD1. Losses at the gene ends were 2 bases for V and 1 base for J; bases not matched to a gene: 10. This CDR3 spans 17 amino acids. Germline lookup yields CDR1 MNHEY and CDR2 SMNVEV (reference sequence). CDR3 in amino acids: CASSLGGRQGPQETQYF. The DNA of the CDR3 is TGTGCCAGCAGTTTAGGGGGCCGACAGGGACCCCAAGAGACCCAGTACTTC.